The clone carrying this T cell receptor beta chain was picked up a small number of times. Its antigen is as yet unknown. The data were taken from a study of T cell repertoires in cytomegalovirus infection. Across the whole study: Recently identified HLA-C-restricted CMV epitopes were among the peptides used. Evidence of both CMV infection and a matching HLA type came from public TCR beta signatures. Findings and caveats of the study: Dominating the ex vivo response were HLA-C-restricted CMV-specific TCR beta clonotypes.

The germline V and J ends were trimmed by 5 bases and 2 bases, with 7 bases remaining between them. Germline-derived CDR1 and CDR2 are SGHAT and FQNNGV. The CDR3 length is 13 residues. TCRdb recomputed calls from the reads with MiXCR, one row per CDR3 protein. Of about 330,000 distinct CDR3 sequences in the sample, around a third were seen once. The sample consisted of cultured PBMCs, taken from culture after CMV antigen stimulation. This TCR came from a human donor in good health (CMV status not recorded). Some clones in this sample may be carry-over from other donors' samples. The chain joins TRBV11-2 to TRBJ1-3; no reliable D call. CDR3 sequence (DNA): TGTGCCAGCAGCGACCCACCTGGAAACACCATATATTTT. Encoded protein: CASSDPPGNTIYF.